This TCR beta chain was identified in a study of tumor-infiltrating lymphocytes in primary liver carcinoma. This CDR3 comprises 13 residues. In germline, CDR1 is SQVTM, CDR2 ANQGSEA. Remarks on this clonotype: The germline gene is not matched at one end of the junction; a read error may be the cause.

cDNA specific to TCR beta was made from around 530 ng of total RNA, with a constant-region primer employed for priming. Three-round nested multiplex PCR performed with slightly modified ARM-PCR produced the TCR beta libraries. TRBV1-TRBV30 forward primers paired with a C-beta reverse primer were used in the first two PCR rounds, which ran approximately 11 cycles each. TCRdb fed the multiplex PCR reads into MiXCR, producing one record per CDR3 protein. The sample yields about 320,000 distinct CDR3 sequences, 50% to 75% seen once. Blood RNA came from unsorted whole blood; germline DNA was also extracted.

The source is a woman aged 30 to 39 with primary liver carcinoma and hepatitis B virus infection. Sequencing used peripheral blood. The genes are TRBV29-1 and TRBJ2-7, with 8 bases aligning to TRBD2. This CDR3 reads CSDETSASYEQYF. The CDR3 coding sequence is TGCAGCGATGAGACTAGCGCCAGCTACGAGCAATACTTC.